This record covers a single T cell receptor beta chain. Antigen specificity is unknown. This specimen belongs to a study of T cell responses to AZD1222 COVID-19 vaccine. Findings of the study overall: Donors in the cohort were predominantly white British and more often female, and clonal diversity was possibly underestimated. Scientists sampled the repertoires only once the peak T cell response had passed.

Repertoires were generated with immunoSEQ multiplex PCR, while TCRdb's copy carries only in-frame clones and drops some. The table has approximately 150,000 clones, roughly 90% seen once. In germline, CDR1 is SGHRS, CDR2 YFSETQ. V was clipped by 8 bases and J by 7 bases; unmatched bases: 12. The CDR3 is made up of 14 amino acids. The sample was peripheral blood, taken on day 0 of AZD1222 vaccination. The clonotype originates from an adult in good health. This rearrangement joins TRBV5-1 to TRBJ2-3; the match to TRBD1 covers 8 bases. This CDR3 is CASRRTGPSNTQYF. The CDR3 coding sequence is TGCGCCAGTCGGAGGACAGGGCCCTCCAATACGCAGTATTTT. Filled out from reference TRBV5-1 and TRBJ2-3, the complete variable domain reads KAGVTQTPRYLIKTRGQQVTLSCSPISGHRSVSWYQQTPGQGLQFLFEYFSETQRNKGNFPGRFSGRQFSNSRSEMNVSTLELGDSALYLCASRRTGPSNTQYFGPGTRLTVL.